The T cell receptor (beta chain) under discussion was sequenced for a study of T-cell memory formation after mild COVID-19. One entry per CDR3 protein results from TCRdb running MiXCR on the 5' RACE reads. The repertoire includes about 500,000 distinct CDR3 sequences, roughly 20% of them detected once, and about 12% sits in the top ten. This clonotype was seen only a few times. Looked up from germline, CDR1 is LGHDT and CDR2 is YNNKEL (reference sequence). The CDR3 runs to 13 residues. V lost 4 bases, J lost 5 bases, and 11 bases lay in between. The V and J genes are TRBV3-1 and TRBJ2-5; no definite D call. This TCR derives from an adult woman who had mild COVID-19 (a few samples of this study predate the infection). Cell type and time point are not known. The sample taken for sequencing was PBMCs or a T cell subset sorted from them (not recorded which). CDR3 DNA sequence: TGTGCCAGCAGCCCGGGCCTTATGGAGACCCAGTACTTC. Its protein is CASSPGLMETQYF.